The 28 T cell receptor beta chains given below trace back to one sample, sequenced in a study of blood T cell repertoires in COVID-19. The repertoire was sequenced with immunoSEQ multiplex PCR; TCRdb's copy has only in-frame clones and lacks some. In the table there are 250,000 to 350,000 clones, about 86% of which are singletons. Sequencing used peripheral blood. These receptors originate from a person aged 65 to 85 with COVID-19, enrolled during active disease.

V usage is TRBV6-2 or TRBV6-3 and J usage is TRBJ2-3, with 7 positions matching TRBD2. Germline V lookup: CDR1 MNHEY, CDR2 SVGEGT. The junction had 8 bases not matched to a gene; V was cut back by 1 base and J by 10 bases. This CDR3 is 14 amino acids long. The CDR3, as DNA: TGTGCCAGCAGTTACTACGGGGAGGGCCGGCCGCAGTATTTT. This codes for CASSYYGEGRPQYF.

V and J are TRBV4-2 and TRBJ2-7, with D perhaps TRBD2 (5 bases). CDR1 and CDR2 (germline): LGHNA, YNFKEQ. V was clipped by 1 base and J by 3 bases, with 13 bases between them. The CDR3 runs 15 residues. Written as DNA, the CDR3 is TGTGCCAGCAGCCAAGGAGGACTGCAAATCTACGAGCAGTACTTC. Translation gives CASSQGGLQIYEQYF.

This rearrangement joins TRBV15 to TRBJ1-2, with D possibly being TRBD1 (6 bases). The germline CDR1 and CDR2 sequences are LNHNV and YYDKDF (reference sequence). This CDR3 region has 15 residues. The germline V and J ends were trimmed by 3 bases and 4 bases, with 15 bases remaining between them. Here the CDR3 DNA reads TGTGCCACCAGCAGCCGCGACAGGCCATCCTATGGCTACACCTTC. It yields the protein CATSSRDRPSYGYTF.

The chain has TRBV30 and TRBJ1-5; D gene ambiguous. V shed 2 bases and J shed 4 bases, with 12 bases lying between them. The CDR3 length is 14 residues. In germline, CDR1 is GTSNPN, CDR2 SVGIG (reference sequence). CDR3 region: CAWSIGRVNQPQHF. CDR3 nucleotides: TGTGCCTGGAGTATCGGGAGGGTAAATCAGCCCCAGCATTTT.

This CDR3 is CASSARATMGGSAEAFF. Here the CDR3 DNA reads TGTGCCAGCAGTGCACGGGCGACAATGGGGGGATCGGCTGAAGCTTTCTTT. The chain joins TRBV6-1 to TRBJ1-1, with D possibly being TRBD1 (5 bases). Trimming stripped 4 bases from V and 6 bases from J, with 24 bases between. Germline CDR1 and CDR2: MNHNS and SASEGT. This CDR3 region has 17 residues.

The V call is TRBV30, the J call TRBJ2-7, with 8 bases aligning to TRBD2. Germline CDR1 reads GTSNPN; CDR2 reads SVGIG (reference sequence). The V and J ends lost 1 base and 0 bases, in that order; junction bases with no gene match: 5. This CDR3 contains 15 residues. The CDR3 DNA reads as TGTGCCTGGAGTGCAAGGCGGGAGGTCTCCTACGAGCAGTACTTC. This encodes CAWSARREVSYEQYF.

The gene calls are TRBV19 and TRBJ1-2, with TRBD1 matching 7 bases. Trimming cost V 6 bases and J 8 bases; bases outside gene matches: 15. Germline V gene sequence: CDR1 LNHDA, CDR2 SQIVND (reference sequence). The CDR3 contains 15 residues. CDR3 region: CASSITLDRLEGYTF. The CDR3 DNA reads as TGTGCCAGTAGCATAACGTTGGACAGGCTGGAAGGCTACACCTTC.

In DNA form, the CDR3 reads TGTGCCAGCAAGGTGCCAGGGGGTCAGCCCCAGCATTTT. It specifies CASKVPGGQPQHF. The J gene is TRBJ1-5, the V gene TRBV6-5, with TRBD1 identical over 7 bases. CDR3 size: 13 residues. CDR1 and CDR2 from the germline V gene are MNHEY and SVGAGI. The V and J ends lost 7 bases and 6 bases, in that order; junction bases with no gene match: 6.

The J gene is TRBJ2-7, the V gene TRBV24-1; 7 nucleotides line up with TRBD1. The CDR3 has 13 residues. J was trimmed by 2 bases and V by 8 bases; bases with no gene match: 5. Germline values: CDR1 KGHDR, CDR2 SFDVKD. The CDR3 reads CATTRDRTYEQYF. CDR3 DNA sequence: TGTGCCACCACCCGGGACAGAACCTACGAGCAGTACTTC.

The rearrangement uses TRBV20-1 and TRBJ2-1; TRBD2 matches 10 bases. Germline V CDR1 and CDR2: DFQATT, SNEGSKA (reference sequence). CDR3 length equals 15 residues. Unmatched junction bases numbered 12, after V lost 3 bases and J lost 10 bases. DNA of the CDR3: TGCAGTGCTAGTGGTCTAGCGGGAGTGGGGAGCGAGCAGTTCTTC. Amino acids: CSASGLAGVGSEQFF.

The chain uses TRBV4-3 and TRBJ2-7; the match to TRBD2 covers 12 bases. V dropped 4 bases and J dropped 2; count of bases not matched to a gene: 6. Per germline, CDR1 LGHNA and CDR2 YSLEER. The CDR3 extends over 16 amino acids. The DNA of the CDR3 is TGCGCCAGCAGCCGACTTACTAGCGGGAGGACCTACGAGCAGTACTTC. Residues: CASSRLTSGRTYEQYF.

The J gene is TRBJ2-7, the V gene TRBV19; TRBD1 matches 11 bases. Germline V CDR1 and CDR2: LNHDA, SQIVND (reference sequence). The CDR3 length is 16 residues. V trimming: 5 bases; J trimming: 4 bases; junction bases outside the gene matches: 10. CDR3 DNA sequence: TGTGCCAGTAGTCCATCCGGGACAGGGGGTCTATACGAGCAGTACTTC. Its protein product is CASSPSGTGGLYEQYF.

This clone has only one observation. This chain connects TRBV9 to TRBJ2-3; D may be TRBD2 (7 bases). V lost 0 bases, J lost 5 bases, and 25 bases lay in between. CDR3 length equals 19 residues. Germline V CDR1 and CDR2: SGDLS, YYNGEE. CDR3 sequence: CASSVDPSGGRGGRDTQYF. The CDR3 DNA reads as TGTGCCAGCAGCGTAGATCCTAGCGGAGGGAGAGGGGGTAGAGATACGCAGTATTTT.

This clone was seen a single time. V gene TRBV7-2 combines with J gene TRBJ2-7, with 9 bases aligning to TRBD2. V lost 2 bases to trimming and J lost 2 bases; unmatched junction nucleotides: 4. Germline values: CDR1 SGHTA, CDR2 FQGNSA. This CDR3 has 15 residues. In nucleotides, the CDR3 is TGTGCCAGCAGCTTAACTAGCGGGCTGCCCTACGAGCAGTACTTC. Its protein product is CASSLTSGLPYEQYF.

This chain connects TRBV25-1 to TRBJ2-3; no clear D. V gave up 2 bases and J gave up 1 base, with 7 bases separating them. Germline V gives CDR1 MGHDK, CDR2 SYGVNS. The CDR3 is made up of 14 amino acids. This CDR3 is CASSELQGTDTQYF. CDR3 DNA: TGTGCCAGCAGTGAACTTCAGGGCACAGATACGCAGTATTTT.

CDR3 DNA sequence: TGTGCCAGCAGCACTAGTCAACAGGGGTTAGGTCAGCCCCAGCATTTT. Amino acid sequence: CASSTSQQGLGQPQHF. The V call is TRBV28, the J call TRBJ1-5, with TRBD1 matching 7 bases. Germline V lookup: CDR1 MDHEN, CDR2 SYDVKM. The CDR3 sequence is 16 residues long. V lost 6 bases and J lost 6; bases outside the gene matches: 14.

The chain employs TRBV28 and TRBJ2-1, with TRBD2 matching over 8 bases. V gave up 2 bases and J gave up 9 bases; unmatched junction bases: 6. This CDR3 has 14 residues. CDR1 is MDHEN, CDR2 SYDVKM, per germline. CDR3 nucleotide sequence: TGTGCCAGCAGTTTAATCAGCGGGGGTGGTGAGCAGTTCTTC. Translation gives CASSLISGGGEQFF.

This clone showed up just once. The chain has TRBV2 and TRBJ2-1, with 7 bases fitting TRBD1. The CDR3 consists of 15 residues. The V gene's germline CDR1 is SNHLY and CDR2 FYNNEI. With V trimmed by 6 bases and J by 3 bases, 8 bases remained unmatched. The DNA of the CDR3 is TGTGCCAGCAGGGCTGACAGGGCCATCTACAATGAGCAGTTCTTC. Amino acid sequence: CASRADRAIYNEQFF.

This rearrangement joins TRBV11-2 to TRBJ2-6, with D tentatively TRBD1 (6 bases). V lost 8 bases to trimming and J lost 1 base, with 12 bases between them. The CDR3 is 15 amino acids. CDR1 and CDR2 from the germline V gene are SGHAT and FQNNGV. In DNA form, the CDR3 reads TGTGCCAGCCAGCAGGGGAAGTCTGGGGCCAACGTCCTGACTTTC. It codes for CASQQGKSGANVLTF.

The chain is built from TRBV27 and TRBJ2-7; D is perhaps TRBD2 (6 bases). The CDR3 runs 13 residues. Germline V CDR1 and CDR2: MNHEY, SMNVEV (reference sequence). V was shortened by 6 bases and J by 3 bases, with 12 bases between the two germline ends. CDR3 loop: CASSLRGGYEQYF. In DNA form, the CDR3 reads TGTGCCAGCAGCTTGCGGGGCGGCTACGAGCAGTACTTC.

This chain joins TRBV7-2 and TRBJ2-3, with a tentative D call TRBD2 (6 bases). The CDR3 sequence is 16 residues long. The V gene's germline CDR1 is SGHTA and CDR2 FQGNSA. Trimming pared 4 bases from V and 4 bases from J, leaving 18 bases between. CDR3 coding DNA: TGTGCCAGCAGCTGGGGGGTTAGCTTCAGTCCAGATACGCAGTATTTT. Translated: CASSWGVSFSPDTQYF.

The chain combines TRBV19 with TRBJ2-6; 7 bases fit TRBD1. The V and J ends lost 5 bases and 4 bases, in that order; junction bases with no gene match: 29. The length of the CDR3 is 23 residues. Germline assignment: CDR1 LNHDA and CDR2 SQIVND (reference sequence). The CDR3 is CASSLHKPGQQPPRGWGANVLTF. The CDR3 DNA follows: TGTGCCAGTAGTCTCCATAAACCGGGACAGCAACCGCCCCGAGGTTGGGGGGCCAACGTCCTGACTTTC.

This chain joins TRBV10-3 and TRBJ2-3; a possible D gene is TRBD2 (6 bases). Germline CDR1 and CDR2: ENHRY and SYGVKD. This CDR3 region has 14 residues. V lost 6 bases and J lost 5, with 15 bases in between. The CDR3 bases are TGTGCCATCAGCCCCGGGAGAAGCGGAGATACGCAGTATTTT. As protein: CAISPGRSGDTQYF.

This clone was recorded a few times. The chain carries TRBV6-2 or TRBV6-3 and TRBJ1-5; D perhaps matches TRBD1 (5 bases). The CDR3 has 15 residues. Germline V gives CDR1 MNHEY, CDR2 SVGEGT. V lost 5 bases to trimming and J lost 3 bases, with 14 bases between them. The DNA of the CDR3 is TGTGCCAGCAGTGGGAGGGGTTTCGACAATCAGCCCCAGCATTTT. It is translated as CASSGRGFDNQPQHF.

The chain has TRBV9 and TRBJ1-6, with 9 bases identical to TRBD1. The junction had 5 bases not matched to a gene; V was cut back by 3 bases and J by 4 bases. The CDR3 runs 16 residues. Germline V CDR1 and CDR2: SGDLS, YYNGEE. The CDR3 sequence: CASSAKGQGYNSPLHF. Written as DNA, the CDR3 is TGTGCCAGCAGCGCTAAGGGACAGGGTTATAATTCACCCCTCCACTTT.

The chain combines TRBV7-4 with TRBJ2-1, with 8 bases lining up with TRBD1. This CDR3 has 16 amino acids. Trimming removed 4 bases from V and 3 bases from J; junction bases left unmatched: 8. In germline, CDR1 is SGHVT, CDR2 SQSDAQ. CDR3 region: CASSCLRGQRYNEQFF. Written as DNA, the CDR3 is TGTGCCAGCAGCTGTCTCAGGGGGCAGCGCTACAATGAGCAGTTCTTC.

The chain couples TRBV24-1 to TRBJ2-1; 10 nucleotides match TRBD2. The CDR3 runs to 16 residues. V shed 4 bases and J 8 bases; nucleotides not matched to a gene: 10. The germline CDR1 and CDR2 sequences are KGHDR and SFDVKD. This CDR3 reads CATSDRGAGGPYEQFF. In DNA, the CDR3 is TGTGCCACCAGTGACCGAGGAGCGGGAGGGCCGTATGAGCAGTTCTTC.

The CDR3 here is CASSFLRGSISYEQYF. The CDR3, as DNA: TGTGCCAGCAGTTTCCTCAGGGGCAGCATCTCCTACGAGCAGTACTTC. This rearrangement joins TRBV28 to TRBJ2-7; tentative D call: TRBD1 (6 bases). Germline V gene sequence: CDR1 MDHEN, CDR2 SYDVKM. The V end lost 3 bases, the J end lost 0 bases, and 15 bases lay between the germline ends. The CDR3 has 16 amino acids.